The 30 T cell receptor beta chains below all came from one sample that was sequenced in a study of OX40 agonist ivuxolimab in advanced cancers. Clones were read by immunoSEQ multiplex PCR, and TCRdb kept only the in-frame ones, dropping some. The data contain roughly 15,000 clones, less than 90% of them singletons. This sample comprised CD4+ or CD8+ T cells sorted from blood, obtained in a trial of the OX40 agonist ivuxolimab. The source is an adult with an advanced solid tumor such as melanoma, head and neck, liver or kidney cancer.

The V and J genes are TRBV7-9 and TRBJ2-7; weak D call: TRBD1 (5 bases). V was clipped by 1 base and J by 5 bases, with 12 bases between them. CDR1 is SEHNR, CDR2 FQNEAQ, per germline (reference sequence). The length of the CDR3 is 14 residues. In nucleotides, the CDR3 is TGTGCCAGCAGCTTAGTTGGCAGGGCCCACGAGCAGTACTTC. Translated: CASSLVGRAHEQYF.

The chain combines TRBV23-1 with TRBJ2-6; TRBD1 agrees at 12 bases. TRBV23-1 is designated an ORF whose function remains uncertain. With 7 bases clipped from V and 3 bases from J, the junction kept 16 bases outside the gene matches. This CDR3 has 20 residues. The CDR3 loop reads CASTESSPGQGAGGANVLTF. The CDR3 DNA reads as TGCGCCAGCACCGAGTCCTCACCGGGACAGGGGGCGGGTGGGGCCAACGTCCTGACTTTC.

The count of this clone is one. This chain links TRBV29-1 with TRBJ2-7; the match to TRBD1 covers 11 bases. The CDR3 covers 13 residues. V dropped 5 bases and J dropped 6; count of bases not matched to a gene: 6. Germline V gene lookup returns CDR1 SQVTM and CDR2 ANQGSEA. This CDR3 reads CSVYRTGGREQYF. The CDR3 DNA sequence: TGCAGCGTTTACAGGACAGGGGGCCGCGAGCAGTACTTC.

This clone was observed once. The rearrangement joins TRBV4-1 to TRBJ2-1, with D perhaps TRBD1 or TRBD2 (6 bases each). Trimming left V 8 bases short and J 2 bases short, with 13 bases between. Looked up from germline, CDR1 is MGHRA and CDR2 is YSYEKL. This CDR3 spans 14 amino acids. The CDR3 spells CASGTGGAYNEQFF. The CDR3 coding sequence is TGCGCCAGCGGAACCGGGGGCGCCTACAATGAGCAGTTCTTC.

The chain has TRBV6-5 and TRBJ2-7, with D perhaps matching TRBD1 or TRBD2 (5 bases each). CDR3 length: 14 amino acids. Germline lookup yields CDR1 MNHEY and CDR2 SVGAGI. V lost 5 bases and J lost 0, with 11 bases in between. CDR3 nucleotides: TGTGCCAGCAGTCACGGGACGGCCTCCTACGAGCAGTACTTC. It codes for CASSHGTASYEQYF.

The genes are TRBV27 and TRBJ2-6; D unclear. The CDR3 has 18 amino acids. CDR1 is MNHEY, CDR2 SMNVEV, per germline (reference sequence). The V and J ends lost 5 bases and 0 bases respectively, with 17 bases between them. The CDR3 loop is CASSLPEWTRSGANVLTF. In DNA, the CDR3 is TGTGCCAGCAGTCTACCCGAGTGGACGCGCTCTGGGGCCAACGTCCTGACTTTC. Complete variable domain (other parts from reference TRBV27 and TRBJ2-6): EAQVTQNPRYLITVTGKKLTVTCSQNMNHEYMSWYRQDPGLGLRQIYYSMNVEVTDKGDVPEGYKVSRKEKRNFPLILESPSPNQTSLYFCASSLPEWTRSGANVLTFGAGSRLTVL.

This chain links TRBV15 with TRBJ2-5; TRBD1 matches at 9 bases. The V and J ends lost 3 bases and 6 bases, in that order; junction bases with no gene match: 2. The CDR3 sequence is 13 residues long. Looked up from germline, CDR1 is LNHNV and CDR2 is YYDKDF (reference sequence). CDR3 sequence reads: CATSRGQGQTQYF. The CDR3 coding sequence is TGTGCCACCAGCAGGGGACAGGGCCAGACCCAGTACTTC. Full variable domain (outside the CDR3, taken from reference TRBV15 and TRBJ2-5): DAMVIQNPRYQVTQFGKPVTLSCSQTLNHNVMYWYQQKSSQAPKLLFHYYDKDFNNEADTPDNFQSRRPNTSFCFLDIRSPGLGDTAMYLCATSRGQGQTQYFGPGTRLLVL.

This rearrangement joins TRBV29-1 to TRBJ1-1; D perhaps matches TRBD1 (5 bases). Trimming left V 6 bases short and J 0 bases short, with 11 bases between. This CDR3 spans 13 amino acids. The germline gives CDR1 SQVTM, CDR2 ANQGSEA. The chain's CDR3 is CSVLGDVNTEAFF. The CDR3 DNA reads TGCAGCGTGCTAGGGGACGTGAACACTGAAGCTTTCTTT.

The genes are TRBV2 and TRBJ1-1; 7 bases align to TRBD1. V lost 1 base to trimming and J lost 10 bases; unmatched junction nucleotides: 6. CDR3 length: 13 residues. Germline values: CDR1 SNHLY, CDR2 FYNNEI. The CDR3 DNA is TGTGCCAGCAGTGAAGGACAGGGAAGGGGAGCTTTCTTT. Translation: CASSEGQGRGAFF.

The V gene is TRBV13, the J gene TRBJ2-7; either TRBD1 or TRBD2 may supply D (5 bases each). Trimming took off 5 bases at V and 3 bases at J, with 11 bases between the two ends. Germline V gene sequence: CDR1 PRHDT, CDR2 FYEKMQ (reference sequence). The CDR3 consists of 13 residues. The CDR3 DNA reads TGTGCCAGCAGCCCCAGCGGACACTACGAGCAGTACTTC. Translation: CASSPSGHYEQYF.

This rearrangement joins TRBV6-5 to TRBJ1-6, with D hard to call. The germline V and J ends were trimmed by 7 bases and 2 bases, with 12 bases remaining between them. Germline values: CDR1 MNHEY, CDR2 SVGAGI. CDR3 length equals 15 residues. The CDR3 reads CASTSEGAYNSPLHF. In nucleotides, the CDR3 is TGTGCCAGCACCTCAGAGGGAGCCTATAATTCACCCCTCCACTTT.

This clone was observed a single time. The chain has TRBV19 and TRBJ1-4; D ambiguous. This CDR3 has 15 residues. CDR1 and CDR2 from the germline V gene are LNHDA and SQIVND (reference sequence). The V end was cut by 8 bases, the J end by 12 bases, with 25 bases between. The CDR3 DNA sequence: TGTGCCAGTCGTTATAGGGCCGAACGCCGAGGAGAACTGTTTTTT. It is translated as CASRYRAERRGELFF.

This clone has more than one count but fewer than ten. V usage is TRBV11-3 and J usage is TRBJ2-7, with TRBD1 matching over 11 bases. Trimming took 4 bases from V and 3 from J; bases not matched to a gene: 5. CDR3 length: 15 residues. Germline CDR1 reads SGHNT; CDR2 reads YENEEA. In DNA form, the CDR3 reads TGTGCCAGCAGCTCCGACGGGACAGGGGGCTACGAGCAGTACTTC. Translating gives CASSSDGTGGYEQYF.

The chain is built from TRBV5-1 and TRBJ2-7; 12 bases are a match to TRBD2. The CDR3 totals 16 residues. Germline V gene sequence: CDR1 SGHRS, CDR2 YFSETQ. V dropped 4 bases and J dropped 3; count of bases not matched to a gene: 8. The CDR3 DNA is TGCGCCAGCAGCCCAAGGACTAGCGGGGCGATCTACGAGCAGTACTTC. This codes for CASSPRTSGAIYEQYF.

This chain joins TRBV19 and TRBJ2-1; 8 nucleotides align to TRBD2. The CDR3 contains 15 residues. CDR1 is LNHDA and CDR2 is SQIVND in the germline V gene (reference sequence). J gave up 8 bases and V 3 bases, and 9 bases lay outside the gene matches. CDR3 loop: CASSIWGGGPYEQFF. The CDR3 coding sequence is TGTGCCAGTAGTATCTGGGGCGGGGGGCCCTATGAGCAGTTCTTC.

The V call is TRBV7-9, the J call TRBJ2-5, with 9 bases lining up with TRBD1. With V trimmed by 5 bases and J by 2 bases, 6 bases remained unmatched. The CDR3 is made up of 15 amino acids. Per germline, CDR1 SEHNR and CDR2 FQNEAQ (reference sequence). CDR3 region: CASSGPGTGQETQYF. CDR3 coding DNA: TGTGCCAGCAGCGGACCCGGGACAGGGCAAGAGACCCAGTACTTC.

This chain uses TRBV4-3 with TRBJ1-3; D unresolved. V lost 3 bases and J lost 0, with 12 bases in between. The germline gives CDR1 LGHNA, CDR2 YSLEER. The CDR3 is 16 residues long. CDR3 residues: CASSQVRGISGNTIYF. The CDR3 DNA is TGCGCCAGCAGCCAGGTCCGTGGAATCTCTGGAAACACCATATATTTT.

V gene TRBV9 combines with J gene TRBJ1-4; 8 nucleotides agree with TRBD1. V shed 4 bases and J 5 bases; nucleotides not matched to a gene: 7. This CDR3 is 15 amino acids long. Germline V gives CDR1 SGDLS, CDR2 YYNGEE. CDR3 in DNA: TGTGCCAGCAGCCCGCTGACAGGGGAGAATGAAAAACTGTTTTTT. Protein: CASSPLTGENEKLFF. The full variable domain, its missing parts supplied by reference TRBV9 and TRBJ1-4, is DSGVTQTPKHLITATGQRVTLRCSPRSGDLSVYWYQQSLDQGLQFLIQYYNGEERAKGNILERFSAQQFPDLHSELNLSSLELGDSALYFCASSPLTGENEKLFFGSGTQLSVL.

This clone was picked up one time. The CDR3 region has the DNA TGTGCCAGCAGCCTAGGACTAGCGGGCGCGCAGTTCTTC. Encoded protein: CASSLGLAGAQFF. The V and J genes are TRBV11-3 and TRBJ2-1; 11 bases align to TRBD2. Germline trimming cut 5 bases from V and 12 bases from J; bases unmatched to any gene: 6. This CDR3 comprises 13 residues. Germline CDR1 SGHNT, CDR2 YENEEA. Combining the CDR3 with reference TRBV11-3 and TRBJ2-1 gives the whole variable domain EAGVVQSPRYKIIEKKQPVAFWCNPISGHNTLYWYLQNLGQGPELLIRYENEEAVDDSQLPKDRFSAERLKGVDSTLKIQPAELGDSAVYLCASSLGLAGAQFFGPGTRLTVL.

V and J are TRBV7-9 and TRBJ2-3; 7 bases agree with TRBD2. CDR1 is SEHNR, CDR2 FQNEAQ, per germline (reference sequence). This CDR3 spans 14 amino acids. Trimming removed 7 bases from V and 3 bases from J; junction bases left unmatched: 7. Written as DNA, the CDR3 is TGTGCCAGCAATGGCGGGGGTTGGACAGATACGCAGTATTTT. This sequence encodes CASNGGGWTDTQYF. The full variable domain, with the rest looked up from reference TRBV7-9 and TRBJ2-3, is DTGVSQNPRHKITKRGQNVTFRCDPISEHNRLYWYRQTLGQGPEFLTYFQNEAQLEKSRLLSDRFSAERPKGSFSTLEIQRTEQGDSAMYLCASNGGGWTDTQYFGPGTRLTVL.

The genes are TRBV9 and TRBJ1-5, with D possibly TRBD1 on 5 matching bases. Between the trimmed V and J ends, which lost 4 bases and 1 base, there was a span of 18 bases. This CDR3 contains 17 residues. Germline values: CDR1 SGDLS, CDR2 YYNGEE. The CDR3 DNA follows: TGTGCCAGCAGCCCCGGATATGGGGCAGGGAGCAATCAGCCCCAGCATTTT. This gives the protein CASSPGYGAGSNQPQHF.

J is TRBJ1-1 and V is TRBV25-1; D not certain. V was cut by 2 bases and J by 0 bases, with 4 bases left in between. Germline CDR1 reads MGHDK; CDR2 reads SYGVNS. The CDR3 contains 13 residues. The CDR3 coding sequence is TGTGCCAGCAGTGAAGGGGTGAACACTGAAGCTTTCTTT. Protein: CASSEGVNTEAFF.

The chain is built from TRBV7-9 and TRBJ1-6, with 11 bases lining up with TRBD1. Per the germline V gene, CDR1 is SEHNR and CDR2 is FQNEAQ (reference sequence). V shed 7 bases and J 8 bases; nucleotides not matched to a gene: 4. This CDR3 region has 14 residues. The CDR3 nucleotides are TGTGCCAGCAACACGGGACAGGGGGATTCACCCCTCCACTTT. Encoded protein: CASNTGQGDSPLHF.

The chain joins TRBV6-5 to TRBJ2-7; D not certain. Per germline, CDR1 MNHEY and CDR2 SVGAGI. V was pared by 2 bases and J by 2 bases, with 13 bases between. The CDR3 covers 15 residues. CDR3 sequence (DNA): TGTGCCAGCAGTTACACCGGTGATACCCCCTACGAGCAGTACTTC. Translation gives CASSYTGDTPYEQYF.

V is TRBV11-3 and J is TRBJ2-5; 7 bases match TRBD1. The CDR3 spans 14 residues. J was trimmed by 2 bases and V by 5 bases; bases with no gene match: 5. Per germline, CDR1 SGHNT and CDR2 YENEEA. This CDR3 reads CASSQPGGQETQYF. The CDR3 DNA sequence: TGTGCCAGCAGCCAACCAGGGGGTCAAGAGACCCAGTACTTC.

V gene TRBV5-4 combines with J gene TRBJ2-7; 11 bases are a match to TRBD1. The CDR3 extends over 15 amino acids. Germline CDR1 SGHNT, CDR2 YYREEE (reference sequence). Trimming removed 4 bases from V and 5 bases from J; junction bases left unmatched: 8. The CDR3 DNA is TGTGCCAGCAGCGAGCCGGGACAGGGGGTCAACGAGCAGTACTTC. This codes for CASSEPGQGVNEQYF.

The CDR3 nucleotides are TGTGCCAGCAGCCAAGAGAGGGTGAGGGAGACCCAGTACTTC. It codes for CASSQERVRETQYF. V and J are TRBV4-2 and TRBJ2-5, with a weak D call TRBD2 (5 bases). Trimming shortened V by 0 bases and J by 5 bases, and 10 bases separated the two germline ends. In germline, CDR1 is LGHNA, CDR2 YNFKEQ. This CDR3 is built from 14 residues.

This chain links TRBV6-5 with TRBJ1-1, with 7 bases lining up with TRBD1. V was pared by 5 bases and J by 7 bases, with 4 bases of the junction left unmatched. The CDR3 is 12 residues long. CDR1 and CDR2 from the germline V gene are MNHEY and SVGAGI. This CDR3 reads CASSTGEGEAFF. As DNA, the CDR3 is TGTGCCAGCAGTACAGGGGAGGGTGAAGCTTTCTTT.

The chain uses TRBV30 and TRBJ2-3; TRBD1 aligns across 10 bases. Losses at the gene ends were 2 bases for V and 2 bases for J; bases not matched to a gene: 7. The germline V gene has CDR1 GTSNPN and CDR2 SVGIG (reference sequence). This CDR3 region has 16 residues. The CDR3 spells CAWSLLGTGVTDTQYF. The CDR3 bases are TGTGCCTGGAGTCTTTTAGGGACAGGGGTCACAGATACGCAGTATTTT.

This chain connects TRBV30 to TRBJ2-1, with 10 nucleotides matching TRBD1. The V gene's germline CDR1 is GTSNPN and CDR2 SVGIG (reference sequence). With 2 bases clipped from V and 8 bases from J, the junction kept 6 bases outside the gene matches. CDR3 length equals 14 residues. CDR3: CAWSHIGQGDEQFF. The CDR3 bases are TGTGCCTGGAGTCATATAGGACAGGGGGATGAGCAGTTCTTC.